These T cell receptor beta chains were read from a single sample in a study of blood T cell repertoires in COVID-19. Sequenced by immunoSEQ multiplex PCR; TCRdb stores in-frame clones only, minus some. The table records 62,000 or so clones, about 86% of them present only once. The sequenced material came from peripheral blood. These receptor sequences come from a woman in her sixties with acute or convalescent COVID-19. CDR3s include the opening cysteine and the closing phenylalanine or tryptophan. D genes are given only for firm matches. The size field is filled for only some rows; it gives once, few, many or a size class.

V gene: TRBV5-6
D gene: .
J gene: TRBJ1-2
clone size: .
CDR3 DNA: TGTGCCAGCAGCTTGGCCGGTCGCGGGGGCTATGGCTACACCTTC
CDR3 protein: CASSLAGRGGYGYTF

V gene: TRBV19
D gene: .
J gene: TRBJ1-2
clone size: .
CDR3 DNA: TGTGCCAGTAGTATTCAGACGGGAGGCTACACCTTC
CDR3 protein: CASSIQTGGYTF

V gene: TRBV19
D gene: TRBD2
J gene: TRBJ2-7
clone size: .
CDR3 DNA: TGTGCCAGTAGTAGTATAGCGGGGGGCCGATCAACTAGCTCCTACGAGCAGTACTTC
CDR3 protein: CASSSIAGGRSTSSYEQYF

V gene: TRBV9
D gene: TRBD2
J gene: TRBJ2-1
clone size: .
CDR3 DNA: TGTGCCAGCAGCGTAGAGCGACTAGCGAATGAGCAGTTCTTC
CDR3 protein: CASSVERLANEQFF

V gene: TRBV29-1
D gene: TRBD1
J gene: TRBJ1-2
clone size: .
CDR3 DNA: TGCAGCGTTGAAGGGGACAGAGCCCCTGGCTACACCTTC
CDR3 protein: CSVEGDRAPGYTF

V gene: TRBV6-2/TRBV6-3
D gene: TRBD2
J gene: TRBJ2-1
clone size: .
CDR3 DNA: TGTGCCAGCAGTCAAATACGGACTAGCGGGAGATACTACAATGAGCAGTTCTTC
CDR3 protein: CASSQIRTSGRYYNEQFF

V gene: TRBV23-1
D gene: TRBD1
J gene: TRBJ2-5
clone size: .
CDR3 DNA: TGCGCCAGCAGTCGCTCTTGGGGTTGCTTCAGGGGGCGGATGAGTGGGGCCCAGTACTTC
CDR3 protein: CASSRSWGCFRGRMSGAQYF

V gene: TRBV27
D gene: TRBD1
J gene: TRBJ2-3
clone size: once
CDR3 DNA: TGTGCCAGCACCACCCGAAGGACCGGGACAGGGGAAGATACGCAGTATTTT
CDR3 protein: CASTTRRTGTGEDTQYF

V gene: TRBV30
D gene: TRBD1
J gene: TRBJ1-1
clone size: .
CDR3 DNA: TGTGCCTGGAGTGGAAGGGGGCGGCGGGACACTGAAGCTTTCTTT
CDR3 protein: CAWSGRGRRDTEAFF

V gene: TRBV5-1
D gene: .
J gene: TRBJ2-3
clone size: .
CDR3 DNA: TGCGCCAGCAGCTTGGGGGATGGACTTACGCAGTATTTT
CDR3 protein: CASSLGDGLTQYF

V gene: TRBV11-2
D gene: .
J gene: TRBJ1-2
clone size: .
CDR3 DNA: TGTGCCAGCAGCCTTGGGCCTTCTCTTCCCACCGGCTACACCTTC
CDR3 protein: CASSLGPSLPTGYTF

V gene: TRBV27
D gene: .
J gene: TRBJ2-2
clone size: .
CDR3 DNA: TGTGCCAGCACCCTCCGGGTGGCGAACACCGGGGAGCTGTTTTTT
CDR3 protein: CASTLRVANTGELFF

V gene: TRBV24-1
D gene: TRBD1
J gene: TRBJ2-3
clone size: .
CDR3 DNA: TGTGCCACCAGTGCCCCCAGGACAGGGGAGGGAGATACGCAGTATTTT
CDR3 protein: CATSAPRTGEGDTQYF

V gene: TRBV30
D gene: .
J gene: TRBJ1-5
clone size: .
CDR3 DNA: TGTGCCTGGAGTGCCGGACATTATCAGCCCCAGCATTTT
CDR3 protein: CAWSAGHYQPQHF

V gene: TRBV3-1/TRBV3-2
D gene: .
J gene: TRBJ1-3
clone size: .
CDR3 DNA: TGTGCCAGCAGCCACCCAGGGAACTCTGGAAACACCATATATTTT
CDR3 protein: CASSHPGNSGNTIYF

V gene: TRBV10-3
D gene: .
J gene: TRBJ1-1
clone size: few
CDR3 DNA: TGTGCCACCCAAGGCGGCGCTGAAGCTTTCTTT
CDR3 protein: CATQGGAEAFF

V gene: TRBV4-1
D gene: .
J gene: TRBJ2-1
clone size: .
CDR3 DNA: TGCGCCAGCAGCCAAGATTTGGCTAGAAGCTCCTACAATGAGCAGTTCTTC
CDR3 protein: CASSQDLARSSYNEQFF

V gene: TRBV20-1
D gene: TRBD1
J gene: TRBJ1-1
clone size: .
CDR3 DNA: TGCAGTGCTCTCGGGACAGCTGAAGCTTTCTTT
CDR3 protein: CSALGTAEAFF

V gene: TRBV10-3
D gene: TRBD1
J gene: TRBJ2-7
clone size: .
CDR3 DNA: TGTGCCATCAGTGACCAGGGACAGGCGGACTCCTACGAGCAGTACTTC
CDR3 protein: CAISDQGQADSYEQYF

V gene: TRBV11-2
D gene: TRBD1
J gene: TRBJ1-2
clone size: .
CDR3 DNA: TGTGCCAGCAGCTTAGTAACCGGGACAGATCCCTCTAACTATGGCTACACCTTC
CDR3 protein: CASSLVTGTDPSNYGYTF

V gene: TRBV4-1
D gene: TRBD2
J gene: TRBJ2-7
clone size: .
CDR3 DNA: TGCGCCAGCAGCCAGGGGACTAGCGACTCCTACGAGCAGTACTTC
CDR3 protein: CASSQGTSDSYEQYF

V gene: TRBV29-1
D gene: .
J gene: TRBJ2-3
clone size: .
CDR3 DNA: TGCAGCACGGTGGGTGGGAGTAGCACAGATACGCAGTATTTT
CDR3 protein: CSTVGGSSTDTQYF

V gene: TRBV6-1
D gene: .
J gene: TRBJ1-1
clone size: .
CDR3 DNA: TGTGCCAGCAGTGAAGAATGGGCAGGGAACACTGAAGCTTTCTTT
CDR3 protein: CASSEEWAGNTEAFF

V gene: TRBV2
D gene: .
J gene: TRBJ1-3
clone size: .
CDR3 DNA: TGTGCCAGCAGTCCTAGCAGGGGAAACACCATATATTTT
CDR3 protein: CASSPSRGNTIYF

V gene: TRBV15
D gene: TRBD1
J gene: TRBJ1-4
clone size: .
CDR3 DNA: TGTGCCACCAGCAGGACCCGGACAGGGTCACCAACTAATGAAAAACTGTTTTTT
CDR3 protein: CATSRTRTGSPTNEKLFF

V gene: TRBV24-1
D gene: .
J gene: TRBJ2-3
clone size: .
CDR3 DNA: TGTGCCACCAGCTACGCAGGGACAGATACGCAGTATTTT
CDR3 protein: CATSYAGTDTQYF

V gene: TRBV29-1
D gene: .
J gene: TRBJ2-2
clone size: .
CDR3 DNA: TGCAGCGTTGCTGCGGGGACTGCTCACACCGGGGAGCTGTTTTTT
CDR3 protein: CSVAAGTAHTGELFF

V gene: TRBV27
D gene: TRBD1
J gene: TRBJ2-6
clone size: .
CDR3 DNA: TGTGCCAGCAGTCCAAAGGACAGGCTCCTCTCTGGGGCCAACGTCCTGACTTTC
CDR3 protein: CASSPKDRLLSGANVLTF